Presented here are 12 T cell receptor beta chains from one specimen sequenced in a study of beta chain features in type 1 diabetes. The study reverse transcribed the entire isolated RNA, so it sequenced expressed TCRB transcripts. Assay: immunoSEQ multiplex PCR; the TCRdb copy retains only in-frame clones and omits some. The data show just over 150,000 clones, over 8.5% seen once. Sequenced material: central memory CD4+ T cells from blood. These receptors all come from a man in his late teens or twenties in good health.

This clone was counted between two and nine times. The chain has TRBV28 and TRBJ2-6; D is unresolved. Trimming left V 8 bases short and J 2 bases short, with 10 bases between. The V gene's germline CDR1 is MDHEN and CDR2 SYDVKM. This CDR3 is built from 14 residues. CDR3: CASRLTPGANVLTF. In DNA form, the CDR3 reads TGTGCCAGCCGCCTAACCCCTGGGGCCAACGTCCTGACTTTC.

This chain links TRBV5-1 with TRBJ2-5; 10 bases agree with TRBD2. V gave up 0 bases and J gave up 5 bases; unmatched junction bases: 4. Germline values: CDR1 SGHRS, CDR2 YFSETQ. The CDR3 runs 15 residues. For the CDR3, the DNA is TGCGCCAGCAGCTTGGCTAGCGGGGGCAGCGAGACCCAGTACTTC. As protein: CASSLASGGSETQYF.

A few counts support this clone. The genes are TRBV29-1 and TRBJ1-1, with unresolved D. Germline V CDR1 and CDR2: SQVTM, ANQGSEA. This CDR3 spans 10 amino acids. Trimming took 4 bases from V and 6 from J, leaving 6 bases between them. Here the CDR3 DNA reads TGCAGCGTTGTTGTAGCTGAAGCTTTCTTT. Its translation: CSVVVAEAFF.

This clone has only a few counts. This may stem from a read error, because a much larger clone lies one nucleotide away. The rearrangement links TRBV5-4 to TRBJ1-1; a possible D gene is TRBD1 (5 bases). Germline V gene data show CDR1 as SGHNT and CDR2 as YYREEE (reference sequence). The CDR3 loop spans 14 amino acids. The CDR3 bases are TGTGCCCGCAGCCCGGCCGTTGGGGGCACTGAAGCTTTCTTT. Translated, it gives CARSPAVGGTEAFF.

The rearrangement links TRBV2 to TRBJ1-3; the D is unclear. The CDR3 is 14 residues long. Trimming pared 5 bases from V and 4 bases from J, leaving 12 bases between. Germline-derived CDR1 and CDR2 are SNHLY and FYNNEI. CDR3 amino acids: CASSPTRTGNTIYF. The CDR3 region has the DNA TGTGCCAGCAGTCCCACCAGAACAGGAAACACCATATATTTT.

The chain joins TRBV7-9 to TRBJ2-3; 7 bases agree with TRBD2. Trimming removed 7 bases from V and 3 bases from J; junction bases left unmatched: 7. CDR1 is SEHNR, CDR2 FQNEAQ, per germline (reference sequence). This CDR3 is built from 14 residues. The CDR3 DNA sequence: TGTGCCAGCAAAGGGCGGGAGTCGACAGATACGCAGTATTTT. It encodes CASKGRESTDTQYF.

The table lists this clone with many counts. The same CDR3 is also encoded by other DNA sequences in this sample. V gene TRBV7-2 combines with J gene TRBJ2-5, with D uncertain. The ends were cut back, 5 bases at V and 1 base at J, with 8 bases in the middle. Germline lookup yields CDR1 SGHTA and CDR2 FQGNSA. The CDR3 covers 13 residues. CDR3 loop: CASSPRTQETQYF. The CDR3 DNA reads TGTGCCAGCAGCCCCCGGACCCAAGAGACCCAGTACTTC.

The table lists this clone with a count of one. A far more abundant clone sits one base away, making this likely a read error. The chain couples TRBV15 to TRBJ1-5, with no clear D. This CDR3 has 15 amino acids. The germline V gene has CDR1 LNHNV and CDR2 YYDKDF (reference sequence). The CDR3 protein is CSTSRDPGGNQPQHF. CDR3 bases: TGTTCCACCAGCAGAGATCCTGGGGGCAATCAGCCCCAGCATTTT.

The rearrangement joins TRBV4-3 to TRBJ2-3; 9 bases agree with TRBD2. Germline trimming cut 0 bases from V and 1 base from J; bases unmatched to any gene: 2. Looked up from germline, CDR1 is LGHNA and CDR2 is YSLEER. The CDR3 loop spans 16 amino acids. The CDR3 sequence is CASSQDLAGRTDTQYF. CDR3 nucleotides: TGCGCCAGCAGCCAAGACCTAGCGGGGCGCACAGATACGCAGTATTTT.

Many counts were recorded for this clone. The chain joins TRBV7-2 to TRBJ2-5; TRBD1 agrees at 12 bases. Germline CDR1 reads SGHTA; CDR2 reads FQGNSA. Unmatched junction bases numbered 6, after V lost 7 bases and J lost 6 bases. This CDR3 has 14 amino acids. CDR3 sequence reads: CASTLGQGAQTQYF. CDR3 bases: TGTGCCAGCACCTTGGGACAGGGGGCACAGACCCAGTACTTC.

In its sample, this clone was seen a few times. The CDR3 reads CASSERQGTQGGPLHF. The CDR3, as DNA: TGCGCCAGCAGCGAGAGACAGGGCACACAAGGTGGACCCCTCCACTTT. The V and J genes are TRBV4-3 and TRBJ1-6; 7 nucleotides match TRBD1. After removal of 5 bases from V and 12 bases from J, the junction contained 16 bases not matched to a gene. The length of the CDR3 is 16 residues. Per germline, CDR1 LGHNA and CDR2 YSLEER.

CDR3: CASSFGTGVYEQYF. CDR3 DNA sequence: TGTGCCAGCAGCTTCGGGACAGGGGTCTACGAGCAGTACTTC. This chain links TRBV5-6 with TRBJ2-7; TRBD1 matches 10 bases. The J segment lost 3 bases and the V segment lost 2 bases, leaving 2 bases of the junction unmatched. The V gene's germline CDR1 is SGHDT and CDR2 YYEEEE. The CDR3 has 14 residues.